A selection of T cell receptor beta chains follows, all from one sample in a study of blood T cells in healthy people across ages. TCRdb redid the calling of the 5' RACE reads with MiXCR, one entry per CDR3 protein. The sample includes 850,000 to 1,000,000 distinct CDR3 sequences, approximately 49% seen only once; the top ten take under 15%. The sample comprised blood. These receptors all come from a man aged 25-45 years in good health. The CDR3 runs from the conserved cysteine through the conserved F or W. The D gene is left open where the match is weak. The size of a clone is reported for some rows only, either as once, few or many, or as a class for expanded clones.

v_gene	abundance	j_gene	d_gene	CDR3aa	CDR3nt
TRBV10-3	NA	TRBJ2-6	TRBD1	CAISDFTGGSGANVLTF	TGTGCCATCAGTGATTTCACAGGGGGCTCTGGGGCCAACGTCCTGACTTTC
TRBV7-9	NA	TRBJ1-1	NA	CASSSTAAFF	TGTGCCAGCAGCTCTACGGCTGCTTTCTTT
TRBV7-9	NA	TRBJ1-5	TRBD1	CASSAGTGTSRSNQPQHF	TGTGCCAGCAGCGCAGGGACAGGGACATCGCGTAGCAATCAGCCCCAGCATTTT
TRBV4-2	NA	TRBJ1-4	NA	CASRGRTKEKLFF	TGTGCCAGCAGGGGACGGACAAAGGAAAAACTGTTTTTT
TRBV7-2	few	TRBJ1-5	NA	CASSRTADSNQPQHF	TGTGCCAGCAGCCGCACGGCGGATAGCAATCAGCCCCAGCATTTT
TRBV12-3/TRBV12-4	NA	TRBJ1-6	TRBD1	CASGTGVGNSPLHF	TGTGCCAGCGGAACAGGGGTGGGGAATTCACCCCTCCACTTT
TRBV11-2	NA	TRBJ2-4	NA	CASSLGADSWEQYF	TGTGCCAGCAGCTTAGGGGCGGATTCGTGGGAGCAGTACTTC
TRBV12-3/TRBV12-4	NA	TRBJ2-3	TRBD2	CASSFRTSGADTQYF	TGTGCCAGCAGTTTTCGGACTAGCGGGGCAGATACGCAGTATTTT
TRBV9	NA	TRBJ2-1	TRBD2	CASSPYPRTSGVSSYNEQFF	TGTGCCAGCAGCCCTTACCCTAGGACTAGCGGGGTGAGCTCCTACAATGAGCAGTTCTTC
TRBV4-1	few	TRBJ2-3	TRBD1	CASKGQGHSDTQYF	TGCGCCAGCAAGGGACAGGGGCATTCAGATACGCAGTATTTT
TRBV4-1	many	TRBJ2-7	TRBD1	CASSGEDRESYEQYF	TGCGCCAGCAGCGGCGAGGACAGGGAATCCTACGAGCAGTACTTC
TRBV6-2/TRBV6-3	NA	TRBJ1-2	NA	CASRGDGFNYGYTF	TGTGCCAGTAGGGGAGACGGTTTTAACTATGGCTACACCTTC
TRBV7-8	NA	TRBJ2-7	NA	CAGSFAGEQYF	TGTGCCGGCAGCTTCGCGGGGGAGCAGTACTTC
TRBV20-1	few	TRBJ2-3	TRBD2	CSARQRGGPLDTQYF	TGCAGTGCTAGACAGCGGGGGGGCCCGTTGGATACGCAGTATTTT
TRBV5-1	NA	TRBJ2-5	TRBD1	CASSVTGIGETQYF	TGCGCCAGCAGCGTGACAGGGATTGGGGAGACCCAGTACTTC
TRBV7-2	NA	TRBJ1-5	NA	CASSLYLSGQPQHF	TGTGCCAGCAGCTTATATCTTTCTGGCCAGCCCCAGCATTTT
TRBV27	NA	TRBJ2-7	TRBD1	CASSPRTGGIYEQYF	TGTGCCAGCAGCCCCAGGACAGGGGGCATTTACGAGCAGTACTTC
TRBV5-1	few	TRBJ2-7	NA	CASGETYPSYEQYF	TGCGCCAGCGGCGAGACCTACCCCAGCTACGAGCAGTACTTC
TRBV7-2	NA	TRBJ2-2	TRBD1	CASSPGQATGELFF	TGTGCCAGCAGCCCCGGACAGGCCACCGGGGAGCTGTTTTTT
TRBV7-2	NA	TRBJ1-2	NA	CASSLGHLNYGYTF	TGTGCCAGCAGCTTAGGACACCTAAACTATGGCTACACCTTC
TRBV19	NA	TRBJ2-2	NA	CASSMAPTATGGLFF	TGTGCCAGTAGTATGGCTCCGACCGCTACCGGGGGGCTGTTTTTT
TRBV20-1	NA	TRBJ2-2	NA	CSAQNTVTGELFF	TGCAGTGCCCAGAACACAGTTACCGGGGAGCTGTTTTTT
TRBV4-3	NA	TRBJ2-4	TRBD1	CASSQSGGQGNIQYF	TGCGCCAGCAGCCAATCGGGTGGACAGGGAAACATTCAGTACTTC
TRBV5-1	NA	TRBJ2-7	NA	CASQRLPDNEQYF	TGCGCCAGCCAGCGACTCCCTGACAATGAGCAGTACTTC
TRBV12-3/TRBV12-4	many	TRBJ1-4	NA	CASRDNNEKLFF	TGTGCCAGCCGAGACAATAATGAAAAACTGTTTTTT
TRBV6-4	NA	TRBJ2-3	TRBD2	CASSSLAEDTQYF	TGTGCCAGCAGTTCGCTAGCGGAAGATACGCAGTATTTT
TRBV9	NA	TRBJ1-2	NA	CASSVTAGPNEGYTF	TGTGCCAGCAGCGTAACTGCGGGTCCAAACGAGGGCTACACCTTC
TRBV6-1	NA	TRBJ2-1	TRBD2	CASGVLKAGGHYEQFF	TGTGCCAGCGGGGTGTTAAAAGCGGGGGGGCATTATGAGCAGTTCTTC
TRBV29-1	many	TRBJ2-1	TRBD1	CSVVKRRQGSNEQFF	TGCAGCGTTGTCAAGAGGAGACAGGGGTCGAATGAGCAGTTCTTC
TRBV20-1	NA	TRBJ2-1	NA	CSARQPLGTSYNEQFF	TGCAGTGCTAGACAACCCCTTGGGACCTCCTACAATGAGCAGTTCTTC
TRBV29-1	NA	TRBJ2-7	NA	CSVRSTVYNEQYF	TGCAGCGTGCGATCGACAGTTTACAATGAGCAGTACTTC
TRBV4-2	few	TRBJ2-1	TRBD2	CASSQDTPSGFNEQFF	TGTGCCAGCAGCCAAGATACTCCTAGCGGGTTCAATGAGCAGTTCTTC
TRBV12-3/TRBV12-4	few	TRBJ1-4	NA	CASSFQGATNEKLFF	TGTGCCAGCAGTTTTCAGGGCGCAACTAATGAAAAACTGTTTTTT
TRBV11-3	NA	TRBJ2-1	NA	CASSTRDTERNGQFF	TGTGCCAGCAGCACCCGGGACACAGAGCGCAATGGGCAGTTCTTC
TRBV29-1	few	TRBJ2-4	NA	CSVEEAGEDIQYF	TGCAGCGTTGAAGAGGCAGGGGAAGACATTCAGTACTTC
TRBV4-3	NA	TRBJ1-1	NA	CASSQDGKLRTEAFF	TGCGCCAGCAGCCAAGATGGGAAGTTGAGGACTGAAGCTTTCTTT
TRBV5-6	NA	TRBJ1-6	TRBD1	CASSANRGNSPLHF	TGTGCCAGCAGCGCAAACAGGGGCAATTCACCCCTCCACTTT
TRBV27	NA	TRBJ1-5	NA	CASSSPPRRCNQPQHF	TGTGCCAGCAGTTCCCCCCCCCGCAGATGCAATCAGCCCCAGCATTTT
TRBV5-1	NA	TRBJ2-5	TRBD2	CASSLGDYQETQYF	TGCGCCAGCAGCTTGGGGGACTATCAAGAGACCCAGTACTTC
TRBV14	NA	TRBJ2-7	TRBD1	CASSQVGQGKNEQYF	TGTGCCAGCAGCCAAGTTGGACAGGGAAAAAACGAGCAGTACTTC
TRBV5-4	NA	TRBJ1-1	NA	CASSFRDLGTEAFF	TGTGCCAGCAGCTTCAGGGACCTAGGGACTGAAGCTTTCTTT
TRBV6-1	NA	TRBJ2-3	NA	CASSEVGADTQYF	TGTGCCAGCAGTGAAGTGGGGGCAGATACGCAGTATTTT
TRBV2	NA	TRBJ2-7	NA	CASSEAGGGRSSYEQYF	TGTGCCAGCAGTGAAGCAGGCGGGGGCCGGAGCTCCTACGAGCAGTACTTC
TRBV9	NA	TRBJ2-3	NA	CASSDGAEDTQYF	TGTGCCAGCAGCGACGGGGCCGAAGATACGCAGTATTTT
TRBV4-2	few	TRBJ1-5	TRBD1	CASSQATGTGYLPQHF	TGTGCCAGCAGCCAGGCTACCGGGACAGGGTATCTGCCCCAGCATTTT
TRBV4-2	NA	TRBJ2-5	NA	CASSQGLFQETQYF	TGTGCCAGCAGCCAGGGACTGTTCCAAGAGACCCAGTACTTC
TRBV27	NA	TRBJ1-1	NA	CASSVGGWSTEAFF	TGTGCCAGCAGTGTAGGCGGGTGGTCCACTGAAGCTTTCTTT
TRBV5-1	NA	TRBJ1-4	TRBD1	CASSPTGTENEKLFF	TGCGCCAGCAGCCCGACCGGGACAGAGAATGAAAAACTGTTTTTT
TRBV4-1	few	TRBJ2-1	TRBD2	CASSQDVAGGSREQFF	TGCGCCAGCAGCCAAGATGTAGCGGGGGGGTCGCGTGAGCAGTTCTTC
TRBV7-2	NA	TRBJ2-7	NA	CASSLGYYNEQYF	TGTGCCAGCAGCTTAGGCTACTACAATGAGCAGTACTTC
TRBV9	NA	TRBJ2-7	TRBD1	CASSVSRDRILYEQYF	TGTGCCAGCAGCGTTTCCCGGGACAGGATTTTATACGAGCAGTACTTC
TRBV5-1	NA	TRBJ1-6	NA	CASSLTVPSGGSPLHF	TGCGCCAGCAGCTTGACGGTTCCATCGGGAGGTTCACCCCTCCACTTT
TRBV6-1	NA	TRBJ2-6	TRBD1	CASSTTSGTGSSGANVLTF	TGTGCCAGCAGTACCACATCGGGGACAGGAAGCTCTGGGGCCAACGTCCTGACTTTC
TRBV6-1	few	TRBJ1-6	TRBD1	CASSEEGYYRTGGFEALHF	TGTGCCAGCAGTGAAGAGGGGTACTACCGGACAGGGGGCTTTGAGGCCCTCCACTTT